This section outlines one T cell receptor beta chain sequence together with its context. Per the germline V gene, CDR1 is MNHEY and CDR2 is SVGAGI. V dropped 8 bases and J dropped 7 bases, with 23 bases sitting between them. CDR3 length: 15 amino acids. Authors' methods: Nucleated cell number was recorded as an estimate derived from reference gene primer amplification. The method was immunoSEQ multiplex PCR; TCRdb's version includes in-frame clones alone and lacks a portion of them. V, J and clone size derive from that table, while D and trimming were established from the DNA sequence. The sample yields 200,000 to 300,000 clones, more than 85% seen once. During active infection, Seattle patients enrolled and were then monitored through disease. The data belong to a study of blood T cell repertoires in COVID-19. Study context: PBMCs, B-cell-depleted T cells, or T cells provided the cDNA or gDNA that made up the material.

The rearrangement joins TRBV6-5 to TRBJ1-2; tentative D call: TRBD1 (6 bases). The receptor's source is a person aged 18 to 30 with COVID-19, enrolled during active disease. Sequencing used peripheral blood. This chain's CDR3 is CASYDRNRGMGGYTF. CDR3 bases: TGTGCCAGCTACGACAGGAATCGGGGTATGGGTGGCTACACCTTC.